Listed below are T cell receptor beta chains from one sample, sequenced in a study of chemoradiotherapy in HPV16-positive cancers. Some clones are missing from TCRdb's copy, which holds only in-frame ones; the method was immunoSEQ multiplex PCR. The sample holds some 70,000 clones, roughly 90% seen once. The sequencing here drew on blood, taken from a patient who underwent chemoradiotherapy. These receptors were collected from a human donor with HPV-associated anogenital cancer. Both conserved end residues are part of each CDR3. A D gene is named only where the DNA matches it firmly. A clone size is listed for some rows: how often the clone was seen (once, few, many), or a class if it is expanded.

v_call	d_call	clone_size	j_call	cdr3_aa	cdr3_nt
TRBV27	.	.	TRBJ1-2	CASSSPGTSQSGYTF	TGTGCCAGCAGTTCACCCGGGACCTCCCAGAGCGGCTACACCTTC
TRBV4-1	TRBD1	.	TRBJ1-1	CASSEGTPGQGVEAFF	TGCGCCAGCAGCGAAGGAACGCCGGGACAGGGGGTAGAGGCTTTCTTT
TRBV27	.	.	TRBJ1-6	CASSPQTVSYNSPLHF	TGTGCCAGCAGTCCCCAGACGGTCTCCTATAATTCACCCCTCCACTTT
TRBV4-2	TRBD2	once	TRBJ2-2	CASSQVGYLAGPNTGELFF	TGTGCCAGCAGCCAAGTTGGATACCTAGCGGGCCCGAACACCGGGGAGCTGTTTTTT
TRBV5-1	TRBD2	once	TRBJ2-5	CASSLGLVSEETQYF	TGCGCCAGCAGCCTTGGACTAGTGTCGGAGGAGACCCAGTACTTC
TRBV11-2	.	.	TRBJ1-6	CASSLDRAFNSPLHF	TGTGCCAGCAGCTTAGACCGGGCCTTTAATTCACCCCTCCACTTT
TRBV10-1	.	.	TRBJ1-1	CASRGSANTEAFF	TGCGCCAGCAGAGGATCGGCCAACACTGAAGCTTTCTTT
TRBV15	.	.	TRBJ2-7	CATSREKGLTYEQYF	TGTGCCACCAGCAGAGAGAAGGGCTTAACCTACGAGCAGTACTTC
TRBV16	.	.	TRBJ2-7	CASRFSGTPIYEQYF	TGTGCCAGCCGCTTCTCGGGGACACCTATCTACGAGCAGTACTTC
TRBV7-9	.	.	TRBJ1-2	CASSLVGLFQTTSYGYTF	TGTGCCAGCAGCTTAGTAGGTTTGTTTCAGACTACCTCCTATGGCTACACCTTC
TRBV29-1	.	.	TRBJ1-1	CSVEKGGYTEAFF	TGCAGCGTTGAAAAGGGGGGTTACACTGAAGCTTTCTTT
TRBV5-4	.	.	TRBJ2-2	CASSLSLTGELFF	TGTGCCAGCAGCTTGAGCCTTACCGGGGAGCTGTTTTTT
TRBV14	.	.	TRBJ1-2	CASSLAPHYGYTF	TGTGCCAGCAGCCTAGCGCCTCACTATGGCTACACCTTC
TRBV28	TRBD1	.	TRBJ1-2	CASSGPGQEYGYTF	TGTGCCAGCAGTGGCCCGGGACAGGAGTATGGCTACACCTTC
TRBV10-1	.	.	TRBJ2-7	CASSSGLSSYEQYF	TGCGCCAGCAGCTCGGGACTGAGCTCCTACGAGCAGTACTTC
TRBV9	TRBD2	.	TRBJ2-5	CASSVTTSPGETQYF	TGTGCCAGCAGCGTAACGACTAGCCCGGGGGAGACCCAGTACTTC
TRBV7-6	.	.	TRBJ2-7	CASSSDGYEQYF	TGTGCCAGCAGCTCGGACGGGTACGAGCAGTACTTC
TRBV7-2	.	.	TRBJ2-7	CASSIRGAHEQYF	TGTGCCAGCAGCATCCGGGGGGCCCACGAGCAGTACTTC
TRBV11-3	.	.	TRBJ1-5	CASGQGGNQPQHF	TGTGCCAGCGGGCAGGGAGGCAATCAGCCCCAGCATTTT
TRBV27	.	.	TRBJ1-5	CASRYGSNQPQHF	TGTGCCAGCAGATACGGGAGCAATCAGCCCCAGCATTTT
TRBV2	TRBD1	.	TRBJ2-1	CASSEEKGAREFF	TGTGCCAGCAGTGAAGAAAAGGGGGCTAGGGAGTTCTTC
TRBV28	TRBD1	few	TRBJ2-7	CASSSSGQGARGRAYEQYF	TGTGCCAGCAGTTCTTCTGGACAGGGGGCGCGGGGGAGAGCATACGAGCAGTACTTC
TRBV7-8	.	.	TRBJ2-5	CASRARGRGETQYF	TGTGCCAGCAGGGCCAGGGGCAGGGGCGAGACCCAGTACTTC
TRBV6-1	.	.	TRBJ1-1	CASIRGPEAFF	TGTGCCAGCATAAGGGGCCCTGAAGCTTTCTTT